The T cell receptor beta chain under discussion was sequenced for a study of blood T cell repertoires in COVID-19. Profiling relied on immunoSEQ multiplex PCR, and the TCRdb table lists in-frame clones only, not all of them. The sample yields roughly 230,000 clones, approximately 85% seen once. Deletions cut 4 bases from V and 2 bases from J, with 12 bases between. CDR3 length: 14 amino acids. Germline CDR1 is SGDLS and CDR2 is YYNGEE. The sequenced sample was peripheral blood. The chain joins TRBV9 to TRBJ1-1, with a tentative D call TRBD1 (5 bases). The origin of this receptor is a man aged 45 to 65 with acute or convalescent COVID-19. The CDR3 sequence is CASSHQTANTEAFF. The CDR3 nucleotides read TGTGCCAGCAGCCATCAGACAGCCAACACTGAAGCTTTCTTT.